This TCR beta chain was identified in a study of blood T cell repertoires in COVID-19. Under the authors' procedure: The authors estimated nucleated cell counts from reference gene primer amplification. Sequenced by immunoSEQ multiplex PCR; TCRdb stores in-frame clones only, minus some. Clone size and V and J calls were adopted from that table, with D and trimming inferred from the DNA. The sample lists roughly 160,000 clones; under 90% were seen once. J gave up 4 bases and V 7 bases, and 10 bases lay outside the gene matches. Germline assignment: CDR1 WNHNN and CDR2 SYGVQD (reference sequence). This CDR3 comprises 16 residues. Participants had their cohort set by participant-reported clinical history.

Sequencing input: PBMCs or T cells enriched from blood (not recorded which). The TCR originated in a woman aged 55-70 years who had recovered from COVID-19. The genes are TRBV10-1 and TRBJ1-5; 10 bases fit TRBD1. Written as DNA, the CDR3 is TGCGCCAGCACCTACCGGGACAGGGGAGGGAATCAGCCCCAGCATTTT. As protein: CASTYRDRGGNQPQHF.